This T cell receptor beta chain was profiled in a study of human T cells and chemical hapten exposure. Study in general: Enrolled patients were predominantly female and had alopecia areata, totalis or universalis. Study conclusions and caveats: Alopecia in all donors means immunity may differ from healthy individuals.

Germline V gives CDR1 MNHEY, CDR2 SVGEGT. With 6 bases removed from V and 7 bases from J, the gap between germline ends came to 10 bases. CDR3 length: 12 residues. Ten or more counts support this clonotype. No antigen is known for it. TCRdb fed the RACE reads into MiXCR, producing one record per CDR3 protein. The sample contains roughly 380,000 distinct CDR3 sequences, approximately 5.1% of which appear only once. Time point meaning: pre-sensitization, week 0. The treatment: therapeutic diphenylcyclopropenone sensitization with weekly scalp DPC. The TCR was taken from a woman aged 45-60 years with alopecia areata. Some clones in this sample may be carry-over from other donors' samples. The specimen was whole blood, collected in connection with sensitization to the hapten diphenylcyclopropenone (DPC). The chain is built from TRBV6-2 or TRBV6-3 and TRBJ1-5; no definite D call. The CDR3 DNA is TGTGCCAGCAGCAGCGGAGGACAGCCCCAGCATTTT. Protein sequence: CASSSGGQPQHF.